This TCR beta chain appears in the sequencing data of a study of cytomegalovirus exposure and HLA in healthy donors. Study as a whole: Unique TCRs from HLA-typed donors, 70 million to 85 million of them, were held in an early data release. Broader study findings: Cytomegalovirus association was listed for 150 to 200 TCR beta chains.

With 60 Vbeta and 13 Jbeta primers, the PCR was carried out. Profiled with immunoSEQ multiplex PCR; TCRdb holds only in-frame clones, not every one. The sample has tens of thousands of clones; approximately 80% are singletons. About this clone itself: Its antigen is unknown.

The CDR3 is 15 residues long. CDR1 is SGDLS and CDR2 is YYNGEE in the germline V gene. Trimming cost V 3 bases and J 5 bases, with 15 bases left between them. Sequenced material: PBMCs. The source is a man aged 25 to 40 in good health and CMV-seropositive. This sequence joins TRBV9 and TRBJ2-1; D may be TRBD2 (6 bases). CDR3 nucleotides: TGTGCCAGCAGCGCCCTTCCGGGACTCAACAATGAGCAGTTCTTC. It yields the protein CASSALPGLNNEQFF.